This T cell receptor (beta chain) was sequenced for a study of control samples from healthy donors and cancer patients. Clones were read by immunoSEQ multiplex PCR, and TCRdb kept only the in-frame ones, dropping some. The record lists fewer than 250,000 clones, of which the ten most abundant hold around 2%. The germline V gene has CDR1 SGHNT and CDR2 YYREEE (reference sequence). The CDR3 sequence is 14 residues long. With V trimmed by 4 bases and J by 4 bases, 3 bases remained unmatched. The sequenced material came from blood. This TCR came from a woman aged 25-40 years in good health. The V and J genes are TRBV5-4 and TRBJ2-1, with 9 bases aligning to TRBD2. The CDR3 region is CASSLLAGYNEQFF. The CDR3 bases are TGTGCCAGCAGCCTCCTAGCGGGGTACAATGAGCAGTTCTTC.